The 26 T cell receptor beta chains listed next were all sequenced from one sample in a study of human T cells and chemical hapten exposure. Extraction yielded total RNA from whole blood (unfractionated). Single cDNA molecules in the library carried unique molecular identifiers attached during preparation. TCRdb re-called the reads with MiXCR, one entry per CDR3 protein. The sample has about 120,000 distinct CDR3 sequences, 8% to 9.5% seen once; the top ten hold roughly 1.5%. The sample consisted of whole blood. The receptors come from a human donor in good health. Some clones in this sample may be carry-over from other donors' samples.

The chain carries TRBV5-1 and TRBJ1-1, with D perhaps TRBD1 (6 bases). Germline CDR1 and CDR2: SGHRS and YFSETQ. The CDR3 runs 14 residues. V was clipped by 6 bases and J by 4 bases, with 16 bases between them. CDR3 amino acids: CASTRGGAATEAFF. For the CDR3, the DNA is TGCGCCAGCACCCGGGGGGGGGCGGCCACTGAAGCTTTCTTT.

This clonotype was found a few times. The V call is TRBV23-1, the J call TRBJ2-5, with 11 bases fitting TRBD2. Being an ORF, TRBV23-1 has a function that is uncertain. The trim removed 3 bases at V and 2 bases at J, leaving 5 bases unmatched. The CDR3 has 16 amino acids. CDR3 loop: CASSQVAGGLQETQYF. The DNA of the CDR3 is TGCGCCAGCAGTCAGGTAGCGGGAGGGTTACAAGAGACCCAGTACTTC.

This clonotype appeared many times. V and J are TRBV12-3 or TRBV12-4 and TRBJ1-5, with D unresolved. Trimming stripped 7 bases from V and 9 bases from J, with 16 bases between. This CDR3 spans 13 amino acids. CDR3 region: CASTTALVSPQHF. DNA of the CDR3: TGTGCCAGCACGACGGCACTGGTTTCGCCCCAGCATTTT.

This chain uses TRBV6-6 with TRBJ2-1, with TRBD2 matching 13 bases. The J segment lost 5 bases and the V segment lost 3 bases, leaving 16 bases of the junction unmatched. Germline V gene sequence: CDR1 MNHNY, CDR2 SVGAGI (reference sequence). The CDR3 extends over 20 amino acids. The CDR3 DNA reads as TGTGCCAGCAGTTATGCGGGGAGACTAGCGGGAGGACTCCTGAACAATGAGCAGTTCTTC. Protein sequence: CASSYAGRLAGGLLNNEQFF.

The J gene is TRBJ1-2, the V gene TRBV12-3 or TRBV12-4; no definite D call. The CDR3 runs 12 residues. V was clipped by 6 bases and J by 4 bases, with 9 bases between them. This chain's CDR3 is CASRTYSYGYTF. Here the CDR3 DNA reads TGTGCCAGCAGGACCTACAGCTATGGCTACACCTTC.

The sample holds a few counts of this clonotype. The chain carries TRBV6-5 and TRBJ2-1; 9 bases line up with TRBD2. The germline CDR1 and CDR2 sequences are MNHEY and SVGAGI. Germline trimming cut 4 bases from V and 3 bases from J; bases unmatched to any gene: 7. This CDR3 spans 16 amino acids. The CDR3: CASSSETSGHYNEQFF. In DNA form, the CDR3 reads TGTGCCAGCAGTTCGGAGACTAGCGGCCACTACAATGAGCAGTTCTTC.

This clonotype was seen only a few times. The chain is built from TRBV6-5 and TRBJ2-7; D perhaps matches TRBD1 (6 bases). V was pared by 2 bases and J by 2 bases, with 13 bases between. Germline V gene data show CDR1 as MNHEY and CDR2 as SVGAGI. The CDR3 is 15 amino acids. The CDR3 region is CASSYGSGDPYEQYF. DNA of the CDR3: TGTGCCAGCAGTTACGGCTCAGGGGACCCCTACGAGCAGTACTTC.

At least ten counts were recorded for this clonotype. J is TRBJ1-1 and V is TRBV6-1; D remains unclear. V dropped 6 bases and J dropped 0 bases, with 11 bases sitting between them. The CDR3 runs 14 residues. From germline, CDR1 is MNHNS and CDR2 SASEGT. CDR3 nucleotides: TGTGCCAGCAGCGCGACAAGCATGAACACTGAAGCTTTCTTT. Translating it yields CASSATSMNTEAFF.

This clonotype was observed many times. V and J are TRBV13 and TRBJ1-5; 8 nucleotides match TRBD1. This CDR3 region has 17 residues. V lost 0 bases and J lost 5; bases outside the gene matches: 9. The germline CDR1 and CDR2 sequences are PRHDT and FYEKMQ (reference sequence). The CDR3 protein is CASSLGLRQGQYQPQHF. Here the CDR3 DNA reads TGTGCCAGCAGCTTAGGCCTTCGACAGGGGCAGTATCAGCCCCAGCATTTT.

This clonotype was picked up a small number of times. J is TRBJ2-1 and V is TRBV7-7; 8 bases map to TRBD1. CDR3 length: 14 amino acids. CDR1 and CDR2 (germline): SSHAT, FNYEAQ (reference sequence). V lost 5 bases to trimming and J lost 3 bases; unmatched junction nucleotides: 3. The CDR3 is CASSKTGVYNEQFF. DNA for the CDR3: TGTGCCAGCAGCAAGACAGGGGTCTACAATGAGCAGTTCTTC.

This clonotype has more than one count but fewer than ten. This sequence joins TRBV6-1 and TRBJ1-4; 8 bases fit TRBD1. In germline, CDR1 is MNHNS, CDR2 SASEGT. The junction had 6 bases not matched to a gene; V was cut back by 7 bases and J by 8 bases. This CDR3 is built from 13 residues. The CDR3 here is CASTDRVSEKLFF. The CDR3 region has the DNA TGTGCCAGCACGGACAGGGTTAGCGAAAAACTGTTTTTT.

This clonotype came up a few times. The chain uses TRBV19 and TRBJ2-2, with TRBD2 matching over 7 bases. Losses at the gene ends were 9 bases for V and 3 bases for J; bases not matched to a gene: 7. The CDR3 is made up of 14 amino acids. Germline assignment: CDR1 LNHDA and CDR2 SQIVND (reference sequence). CDR3: CASLSGRHTGELFF. DNA for the CDR3: TGTGCCAGCCTTAGCGGGCGACACACCGGGGAGCTGTTTTTT.

This clonotype has a count of ten or more. The chain employs TRBV12-3 or TRBV12-4 and TRBJ2-1, with 12 positions matching TRBD2. The ends lost 1 base at V and 0 bases at J; junction bases unmatched: 1. This CDR3 comprises 17 residues. CDR3 sequence: CASSLELAGGSYNEQFF. The CDR3 DNA reads TGTGCCAGCAGTTTAGAACTAGCGGGAGGCTCCTACAATGAGCAGTTCTTC.

This clonotype occurred many times. The chain couples TRBV11-2 to TRBJ1-1, with unresolved D. Germline V gene sequence: CDR1 SGHAT, CDR2 FQNNGV. The CDR3 is 16 amino acids. Trimming took 1 base from V and 1 from J, leaving 13 bases between them. The CDR3 region has the DNA TGTGCCAGCAGCTTAGCCGACTGGCAGAAGAACACTGAAGCTTTCTTT. Its translation: CASSLADWQKNTEAFF.

This clonotype was counted many times. The gene calls are TRBV28 and TRBJ2-5, with TRBD2 identical over 14 bases. Germline lookup yields CDR1 MDHEN and CDR2 SYDVKM. The CDR3 is 17 amino acids. With 5 bases clipped from V and 1 base from J, the junction kept 6 bases outside the gene matches. The CDR3 region is CASSPSGLAGGQETQYF. The CDR3 DNA follows: TGTGCCAGCAGTCCGTCAGGACTAGCGGGGGGCCAAGAGACCCAGTACTTC.

This clonotype was seen only a few times. The chain is built from TRBV11-2 and TRBJ2-5; a weak D match, TRBD2 (6 bases). Germline-derived CDR1 and CDR2 are SGHAT and FQNNGV. CDR3 length equals 16 residues. Trimming cost V 4 bases and J 2 bases, with 17 bases left between them. DNA of the CDR3: TGTGCCAGCAGCTATGAAGGACCTAGCGCTCAAGAGACCCAGTACTTC. It yields the protein CASSYEGPSAQETQYF.

This clonotype counts as medium-sized. The CDR3 spells CASSHTGGSGANVLTF. DNA for the CDR3: TGTGCCAGCAGCCACACAGGGGGCTCTGGGGCCAACGTCCTGACTTTC. The rearrangement uses TRBV4-2 and TRBJ2-6; 8 bases agree with TRBD1. J gave up 0 bases and V 3 bases, and 1 base lay outside the gene matches. Germline CDR1 reads LGHNA; CDR2 reads YNFKEQ. The length of the CDR3 is 16 residues.

This clonotype was seen a single time. Since a much larger clone is just one base distant, this may be a read error. This chain uses TRBV20-1 with TRBJ2-3; TRBD2 aligns across 12 bases. This CDR3 region has 14 residues. The V gene's germline CDR1 is DFQATT and CDR2 SNEGSKA (reference sequence). The CDR3 protein is CSASTSGRPDTQDF. The CDR3 region has the DNA TGCAGTGCTAGTACTAGCGGGAGGCCGGATACGCAGGATTTT.

V and J are TRBV7-2 and TRBJ2-3; a weak D match, TRBD2 (5 bases). The ends were cut back, 5 bases at V and 2 bases at J, with 11 bases in the middle. The CDR3 runs 14 residues. Germline loops: CDR1 SGHTA, CDR2 FQGNSA. CDR3 residues: CASSHRTHTDTQYF. For the CDR3, the DNA is TGTGCCAGCAGCCACCGGACTCACACAGATACGCAGTATTTT. Drawing the rest from reference TRBV7-2 and TRBJ2-3, the complete variable domain is GAGVSQSPSNKVTEKGKDVELRCDPISGHTALYWYRQSLGQGLEFLIYFQGNSAPDKSGLPSDRFSAERTGGSVSTLTIQRTQQEDSAVYLCASSHRTHTDTQYFGPGTRLTVL.

The V and J genes are TRBV9 and TRBJ2-1; D might be TRBD2 (6 bases). Trimming cost V 3 bases and J 6 bases, with 16 bases left between them. Germline CDR1 and CDR2: SGDLS and YYNGEE. The CDR3 sequence is 15 residues long. The CDR3 sequence: CASSGRVHGGNEQFF. The CDR3 bases are TGTGCCAGCAGCGGCCGGGTCCACGGGGGCAATGAGCAGTTCTTC.

V usage is TRBV6-1 and J usage is TRBJ2-3, with 9 bases identical to TRBD1. The germline V gene has CDR1 MNHNS and CDR2 SASEGT. V gave up 5 bases and J gave up 4 bases; unmatched junction bases: 7. The CDR3 runs 15 residues. Here the CDR3 DNA reads TGTGCCAGCAGTCCGGGACAGGGAGTCCCAGATACGCAGTATTTT. Protein product: CASSPGQGVPDTQYF.

This clonotype was detected many times. The chain employs TRBV7-2 and TRBJ1-5, with D perhaps matching TRBD1 (5 bases). The CDR3 runs 14 residues. V lost 5 bases and J lost 5, with 13 bases in between. Germline loops: CDR1 SGHTA, CDR2 FQGNSA. The CDR3 region has the DNA TGTGCCAGCAGCCTCACGGGACCGGATCAGCCCCAGCATTTT. This codes for CASSLTGPDQPQHF.

This clonotype was recorded at least ten times. V and J are TRBV9 and TRBJ1-6; possible D gene TRBD1, 6 bases. The V and J ends lost 0 bases and 8 bases respectively, with 9 bases between them. Germline values: CDR1 SGDLS, CDR2 YYNGEE. This CDR3 spans 14 amino acids. The chain's CDR3 is CASSVAGADSPLHF. The CDR3 coding sequence is TGTGCCAGCAGCGTAGCGGGGGCGGATTCACCCCTCCACTTT.

This clonotype has only a few counts. The rearrangement joins TRBV29-1 to TRBJ2-2; the D is unclear. The CDR3 spans 14 residues. Germline CDR1 SQVTM, CDR2 ANQGSEA. V lost 1 base and J lost 3, with 9 bases in between. CDR3 residues: CSVEVLSDTGELFF. CDR3 DNA sequence: TGCAGCGTTGAAGTCTTATCGGACACCGGGGAGCTGTTTTTT.

This clonotype was counted a few times. This chain connects TRBV12-3 or TRBV12-4 to TRBJ2-1; 7 bases line up with TRBD2. V trimming: 5 bases; J trimming: 10 bases; junction bases outside the gene matches: 17. This CDR3 is 16 amino acids long. DNA of the CDR3: TGTGCCAGCAGTCCGATGGGGGGGAGGGCCATGAACGAGCAGTTCTTC. Residues: CASSPMGGRAMNEQFF.

This clonotype showed up just a few times. The V and J genes are TRBV3-1 and TRBJ2-7; 10 positions match TRBD1. The CDR3 runs 16 residues. The V and J ends lost 1 base and 3 bases, in that order; junction bases with no gene match: 6. Per germline, CDR1 LGHDT and CDR2 YNNKEL (reference sequence). The CDR3 loop reads CASSQGDRGLNYEQYF. CDR3 coding DNA: TGTGCCAGCAGCCAAGGCGACAGGGGGCTGAACTACGAGCAGTACTTC.